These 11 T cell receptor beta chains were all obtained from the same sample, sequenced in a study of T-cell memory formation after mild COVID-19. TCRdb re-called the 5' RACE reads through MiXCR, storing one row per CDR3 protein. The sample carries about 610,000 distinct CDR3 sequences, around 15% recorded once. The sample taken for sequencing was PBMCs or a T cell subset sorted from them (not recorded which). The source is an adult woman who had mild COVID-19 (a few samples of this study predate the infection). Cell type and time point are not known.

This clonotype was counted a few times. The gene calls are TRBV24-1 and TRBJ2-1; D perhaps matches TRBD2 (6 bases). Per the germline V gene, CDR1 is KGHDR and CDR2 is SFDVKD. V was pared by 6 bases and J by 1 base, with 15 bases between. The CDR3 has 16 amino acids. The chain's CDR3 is CATSSWEEGSYNEQFF. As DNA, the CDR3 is TGTGCCACCAGTAGCTGGGAGGAGGGTTCCTACAATGAGCAGTTCTTC.

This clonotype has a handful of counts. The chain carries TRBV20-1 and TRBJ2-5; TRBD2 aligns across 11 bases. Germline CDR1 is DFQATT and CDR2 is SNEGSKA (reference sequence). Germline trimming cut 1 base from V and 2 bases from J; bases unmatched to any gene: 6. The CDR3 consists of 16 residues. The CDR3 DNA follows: TGCAGTGCTAGAGCAACGGGACTAGCGGTACAAGAGACCCAGTACTTC. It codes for CSARATGLAVQETQYF.

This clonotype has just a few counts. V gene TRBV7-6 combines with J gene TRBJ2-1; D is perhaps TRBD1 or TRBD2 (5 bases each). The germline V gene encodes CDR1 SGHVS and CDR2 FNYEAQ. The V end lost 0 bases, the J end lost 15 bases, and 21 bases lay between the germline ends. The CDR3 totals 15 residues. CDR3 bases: TGTGCCAGCAGCTTAGCGATTGAGAGTCGGCAGGGAGCGTTCTTC. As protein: CASSLAIESRQGAFF.

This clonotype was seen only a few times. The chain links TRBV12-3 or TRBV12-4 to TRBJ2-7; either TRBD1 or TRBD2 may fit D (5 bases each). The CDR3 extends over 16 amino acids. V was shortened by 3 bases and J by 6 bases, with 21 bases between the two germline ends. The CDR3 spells CASSFDPGPPRGEQYF. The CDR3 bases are TGTGCCAGCAGTTTTGATCCGGGACCCCCACGTGGCGAGCAGTACTTC.

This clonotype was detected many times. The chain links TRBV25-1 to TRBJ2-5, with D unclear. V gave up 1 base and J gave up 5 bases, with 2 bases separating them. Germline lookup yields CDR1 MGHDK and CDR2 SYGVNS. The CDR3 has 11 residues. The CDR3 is CASSEWETQYF. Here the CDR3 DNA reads TGTGCCAGCAGTGAATGGGAGACCCAGTACTTC.

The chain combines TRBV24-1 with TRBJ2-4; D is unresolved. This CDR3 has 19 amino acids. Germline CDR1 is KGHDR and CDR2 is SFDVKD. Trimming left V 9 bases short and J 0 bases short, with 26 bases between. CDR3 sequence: CATPPLGLTCLLAKNIQYF. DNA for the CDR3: TGTGCCACCCCCCCTTTGGGTCTAACTTGCCTCCTAGCCAAAAACATTCAGTACTTC.

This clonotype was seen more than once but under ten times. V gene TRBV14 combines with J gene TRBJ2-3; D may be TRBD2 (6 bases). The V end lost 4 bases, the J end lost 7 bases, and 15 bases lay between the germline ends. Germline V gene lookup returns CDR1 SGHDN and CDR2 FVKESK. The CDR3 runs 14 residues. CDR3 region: CASSPLLATNTQYF. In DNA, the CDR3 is TGTGCCAGCAGCCCACTACTAGCCACGAATACGCAGTATTTT.

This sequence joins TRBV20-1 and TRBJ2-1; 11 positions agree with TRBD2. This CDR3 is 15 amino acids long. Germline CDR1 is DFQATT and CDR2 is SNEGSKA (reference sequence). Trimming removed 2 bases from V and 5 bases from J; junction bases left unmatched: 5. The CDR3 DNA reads TGCAGTGCTAGACCGTTAGCGGGAGGGCACAATGAGCAGTTCTTC. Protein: CSARPLAGGHNEQFF.

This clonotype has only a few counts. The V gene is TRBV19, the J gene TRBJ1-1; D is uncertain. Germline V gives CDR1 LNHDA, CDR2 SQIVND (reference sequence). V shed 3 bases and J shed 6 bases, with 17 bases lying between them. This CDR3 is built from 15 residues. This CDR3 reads CASSIVQTQAAEAFF. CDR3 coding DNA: TGTGCCAGTAGTATTGTCCAAACCCAAGCGGCTGAAGCTTTCTTT.

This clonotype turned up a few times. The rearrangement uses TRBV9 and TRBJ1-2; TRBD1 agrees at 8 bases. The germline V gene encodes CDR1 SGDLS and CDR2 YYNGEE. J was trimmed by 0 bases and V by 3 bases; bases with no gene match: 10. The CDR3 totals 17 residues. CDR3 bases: TGTGCCAGCAGCGCAAACCCGGACAGGGCTACTAACTATGGCTACACCTTC. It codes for CASSANPDRATNYGYTF.

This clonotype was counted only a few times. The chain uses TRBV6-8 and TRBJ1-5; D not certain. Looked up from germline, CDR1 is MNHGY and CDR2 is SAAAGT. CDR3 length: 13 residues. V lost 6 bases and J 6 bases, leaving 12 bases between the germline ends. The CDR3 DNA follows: TGTGCCAGCAGCCCCGCGGCCGGTCAGCCCCAGCATTTT. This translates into CASSPAAGQPQHF.